The sequence of this TCR beta chain was determined in a study of cytomegalovirus exposure and HLA in healthy donors. Study-wide context: One earlier analysis, a look at 180 million or so T cells, found some 120 million unique TCR beta sequences. Most donors, roughly 84% of around 400 genotyped, fell in the Caucasian-associated ancestry cluster.

Each of the donors was a healthy bone marrow donor. It was with 60 Vbeta and 13 Jbeta primers that the PCR ran. The data were produced by immunoSEQ multiplex PCR, yet TCRdb's version contains in-frame clones alone and is incomplete. The data show 100,000 to 150,000 clones, more than 80% seen once. The CDR3 runs 16 residues. Germline CDR1 reads MNHEY; CDR2 reads SMNVEV (reference sequence). V dropped 5 bases and J dropped 2; count of bases not matched to a gene: 7. The clonotype comes from a woman aged 40-49 years in good health and CMV-seropositive. V is TRBV27 and J is TRBJ1-2; 11 nucleotides align to TRBD1. Sequencing used PBMCs. The CDR3 nucleotides read TGTGCCAGCAGTAATTTGGGGGACAGGGGGAACTATGGCTACACCTTC. Translating gives CASSNLGDRGNYGYTF.